Listed below are T cell receptor beta chains from one sample, sequenced in a study of blood T cell repertoires in COVID-19. TCRdb keeps only in-frame clones here, not all; method: immunoSEQ multiplex PCR. The sample carries about 270,000 clones, more than 75% recorded once. The sample was peripheral blood. The receptors come from a woman between 50 and 59 years old with acute or convalescent COVID-19. Each CDR3 is given with its conserved first and last residue. The D gene is left open where the match is weak. Part of the rows lack a size; the others show once, few, many or a class for expanded clones.

TRBV5-5	TRBJ1-1	.	TRBD1	15	CASSQTRTGNTEAFF	TGTGCCAGCAGCCAAACTCGGACAGGGAACACTGAAGCTTTCTTT
TRBV27	TRBJ2-7	.	TRBD2	14	CASRLTSGDYEQYF	TGTGCCAGCAGACTGACTAGCGGGGACTACGAGCAGTACTTC
TRBV19	TRBJ2-1	once	TRBD2	14	CASSEWTSYNEQFF	TGTGCCAGTAGTGAATGGACTAGCTACAATGAGCAGTTCTTC
TRBV1	TRBJ2-1	.	.	18	CTSSQDKEREALGNEQFF	TGCACCAGCAGCCAAGATAAGGAGCGGGAGGCTCTGGGGAATGAGCAGTTCTTC
TRBV9	TRBJ2-2	.	TRBD2	17	CASSVSRSGGGPGELFF	TGTGCCAGCAGCGTATCTAGGTCGGGAGGAGGCCCCGGGGAGCTGTTTTTT
TRBV6-2/TRBV6-3	TRBJ1-2	.	.	11	CASSQDFGYTF	TGTGCCAGCAGTCAGGATTTTGGCTACACCTTC
TRBV3-1/TRBV3-2	TRBJ1-6	.	.	16	CASSQVGAGLNSPLHF	TGTGCCAGCAGCCAAGTGGGGGCAGGTCTTAATTCACCCCTCCACTTT
TRBV20-1	TRBJ2-3	.	TRBD1	17	CSASAGTVYYDTDTQYF	TGCAGTGCTAGTGCTGGGACAGTCTACTATGATACAGATACGCAGTATTTT
TRBV25-1	TRBJ2-1	.	.	17	CASTGQTHISSYNEQFF	TGTGCCAGCACCGGACAGACCCATATCAGCTCCTACAATGAGCAGTTCTTC
TRBV25-1	TRBJ1-4	once	.	13	CASSARENEKLFF	TGTGCCAGCAGTGCACGGGAGAATGAAAAACTGTTTTTT
TRBV5-1	TRBJ1-5	.	TRBD1	16	CASSLGDRYSNQPQHF	TGCGCCAGCAGCTTGGGGGACAGATATAGCAATCAGCCCCAGCATTTT
TRBV7-3	TRBJ2-5	.	.	13	CASSLLAGETQYF	TGTGCCAGCAGCTTACTGGCGGGAGAGACCCAGTACTTC
TRBV19	TRBJ1-1	once	.	16	CASSMVGDTSNTEAFF	TGTGCCAGTAGTATGGTAGGGGACACATCGAACACTGAAGCTTTCTTT
TRBV6-8	TRBJ1-4	.	.	16	CASTTWGPGRDEKLFF	TGTGCCAGCACAACGTGGGGGCCAGGGCGAGACGAAAAACTGTTTTTT
TRBV21-1	TRBJ1-6	.	.	16	CASSKWDRYHNSPLHF	TGTGCCAGCAGCAAATGGGACAGATATCATAATTCACCCCTCCACTTT
TRBV28	TRBJ2-3	once	.	15	CASSTTTPGADTQYF	TGTGCCAGCAGTACGACGACGCCGGGAGCAGATACGCAGTATTTT
TRBV30	TRBJ2-5	.	.	15	CAWSRGQGLSETQYF	TGTGCCTGGAGTAGGGGTCAGGGGTTGTCAGAGACCCAGTACTTC
TRBV18	TRBJ2-1	.	TRBD2	17	CASSPLRTSGVYNEQFF	TGTGCCAGCTCACCGCTCCGGACTAGCGGAGTTTACAATGAGCAGTTCTTC
TRBV4-3	TRBJ2-1	.	TRBD2	18	CASSLELAGAFFYNEQFF	TGCGCCAGCAGCTTGGAACTAGCGGGAGCTTTTTTCTACAATGAGCAGTTCTTC
TRBV19	TRBJ1-2	.	.	17	CASTPVLWGGSDYGYTF	TGTGCCAGTACCCCCGTCTTGTGGGGGGGCAGCGACTATGGCTACACCTTC
TRBV6-2/TRBV6-3	TRBJ2-3	.	TRBD2	17	CASSYPEDGRGTDTQYF	TGTGCCAGCAGTTACCCGGAGGACGGGAGGGGGACAGATACGCAGTATTTT
TRBV3-1/TRBV3-2	TRBJ1-2	.	TRBD1	14	CASSQDAGGRGYTF	TGTGCCAGCAGCCAAGATGCAGGGGGCAGAGGCTACACCTTC
TRBV7-3	TRBJ2-3	.	TRBD2	15	CASSPAGVRTDTQYF	TGTGCCAGCAGCCCAGCGGGAGTGAGGACAGATACGCAGTATTTT
TRBV5-5	TRBJ2-7	.	TRBD1	15	CASSLVGQASYEQYF	TGTGCCAGCAGCTTGGTGGGACAGGCTTCCTACGAGCAGTACTTC
TRBV7-2	TRBJ1-3	.	.	16	CASSLAPGLSGNTIYF	TGTGCCAGCAGCTTAGCCCCAGGGCTTTCTGGAAACACCATATATTTT
TRBV7-7	TRBJ2-2	once	TRBD2	19	CASSGFGTSGRGNTGELFF	TGTGCCAGCAGTGGTTTCGGGACTAGCGGGAGGGGAAACACCGGGGAGCTGTTTTTT
TRBV7-2	TRBJ1-2	.	.	15	CASSTLGGDYYGYTF	TGTGCCAGCAGCACCCTCGGCGGGGATTACTATGGCTACACCTTC
TRBV10-1	TRBJ2-1	once	TRBD2	16	CASSGLAGVFYNEQFF	TGCGCCAGCAGTGGGCTAGCGGGAGTCTTCTACAATGAGCAGTTCTTC
TRBV27	TRBJ2-5	.	.	14	CASSLSANQETQYF	TGTGCCAGCAGTTTATCTGCTAACCAAGAGACCCAGTACTTC
TRBV5-1	TRBJ2-7	.	.	13	CASSLGAVYEQYF	TGCGCCAGCAGCTTGGGAGCGGTCTACGAGCAGTACTTC
TRBV6-4	TRBJ2-1	.	.	12	CASSDPDNEQFF	TGTGCCAGCAGTGATCCAGACAATGAGCAGTTCTTC
TRBV18	TRBJ1-5	.	.	15	CASSPTGSSNQPQHF	TGTGCCAGCTCACCAACAGGGAGTAGCAATCAGCCCCAGCATTTT
TRBV24-1	TRBJ2-3	.	.	15	CATSGDRISTDTQYF	TGTGCCACCAGTGGCGACAGGATTAGCACAGATACGCAGTATTTT
TRBV3-1/TRBV3-2	TRBJ1-1	.	TRBD1	16	CASSQAPYRGEAEAFF	TGTGCCAGCAGCCAAGCCCCCTACAGGGGGGAGGCTGAAGCTTTCTTT
TRBV13	TRBJ2-1	once	.	14	CASSSGLLQWEQFF	TGTGCCAGCAGCTCGGGACTCCTACAATGGGAGCAGTTCTTC
TRBV27	TRBJ2-5	.	TRBD2	15	CASSLDGRARETQYF	TGTGCCAGCAGTTTAGACGGGAGGGCCCGGGAGACCCAGTACTTC
TRBV28	TRBJ1-5	.	.	15	CASSLSGSGGQPQHF	TGTGCCAGCAGTTTATCGGGTTCCGGAGGTCAGCCCCAGCATTTT
TRBV29-1	TRBJ1-3	.	TRBD1	14	CSASGQGFGNTIYF	TGCAGCGCCTCGGGACAGGGCTTTGGAAACACCATATATTTT